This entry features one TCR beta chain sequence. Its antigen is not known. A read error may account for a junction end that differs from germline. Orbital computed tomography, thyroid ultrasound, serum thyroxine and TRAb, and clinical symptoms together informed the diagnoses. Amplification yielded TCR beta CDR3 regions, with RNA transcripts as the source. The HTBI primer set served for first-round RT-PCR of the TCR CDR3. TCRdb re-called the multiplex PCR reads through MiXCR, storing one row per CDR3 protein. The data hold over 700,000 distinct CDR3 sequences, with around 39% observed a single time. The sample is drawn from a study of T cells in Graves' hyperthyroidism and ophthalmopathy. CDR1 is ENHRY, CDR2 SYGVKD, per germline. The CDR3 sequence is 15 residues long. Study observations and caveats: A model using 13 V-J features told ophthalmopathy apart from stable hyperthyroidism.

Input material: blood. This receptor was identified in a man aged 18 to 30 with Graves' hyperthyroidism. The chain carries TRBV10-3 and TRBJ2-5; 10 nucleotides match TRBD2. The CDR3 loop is CASSLIAGGRETQYF. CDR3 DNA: TGTGCCAGCAGTTTGATAGCGGGAGGCCGGGAGACCCAGTACTTC.